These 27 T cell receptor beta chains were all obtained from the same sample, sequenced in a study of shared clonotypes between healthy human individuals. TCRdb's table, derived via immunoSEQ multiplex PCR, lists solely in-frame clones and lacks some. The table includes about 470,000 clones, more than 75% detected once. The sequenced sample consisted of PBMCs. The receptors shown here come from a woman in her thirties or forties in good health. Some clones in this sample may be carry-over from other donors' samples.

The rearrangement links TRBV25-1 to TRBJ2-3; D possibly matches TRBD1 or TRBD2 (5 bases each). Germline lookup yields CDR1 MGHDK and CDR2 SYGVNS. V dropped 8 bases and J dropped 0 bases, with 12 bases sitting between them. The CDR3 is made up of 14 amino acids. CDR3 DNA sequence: TGTGCCAGCGCCGGGGCGACAAGCACAGATACGCAGTATTTT. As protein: CASAGATSTDTQYF.

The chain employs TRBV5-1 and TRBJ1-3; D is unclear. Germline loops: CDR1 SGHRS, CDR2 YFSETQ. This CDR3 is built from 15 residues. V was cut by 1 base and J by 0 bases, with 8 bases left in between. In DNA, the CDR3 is TGCGCCAGCAGCTTGAATCCGAGCTCTGGAAACACCATATATTTT. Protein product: CASSLNPSSGNTIYF.

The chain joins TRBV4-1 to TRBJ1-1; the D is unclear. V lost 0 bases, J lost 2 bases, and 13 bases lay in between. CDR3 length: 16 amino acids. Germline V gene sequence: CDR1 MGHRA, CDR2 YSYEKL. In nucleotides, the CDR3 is TGCGCCAGCAGCCAAGATAGGCGTCCAATAAACACTGAAGCTTTCTTT. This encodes CASSQDRRPINTEAFF.

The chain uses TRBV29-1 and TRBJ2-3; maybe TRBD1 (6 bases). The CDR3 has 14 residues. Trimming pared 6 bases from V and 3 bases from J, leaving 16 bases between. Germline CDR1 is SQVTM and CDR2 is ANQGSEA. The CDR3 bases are TGCAGCGTAGCCCGGGACATTGCGACAGATACGCAGTATTTT. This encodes CSVARDIATDTQYF.

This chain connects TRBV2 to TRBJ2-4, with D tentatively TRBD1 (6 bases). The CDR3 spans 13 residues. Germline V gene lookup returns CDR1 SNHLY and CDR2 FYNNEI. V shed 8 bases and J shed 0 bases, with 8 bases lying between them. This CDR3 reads CASWGLAKNIQYF. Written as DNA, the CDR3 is TGTGCCAGCTGGGGGCTAGCCAAAAACATTCAGTACTTC.

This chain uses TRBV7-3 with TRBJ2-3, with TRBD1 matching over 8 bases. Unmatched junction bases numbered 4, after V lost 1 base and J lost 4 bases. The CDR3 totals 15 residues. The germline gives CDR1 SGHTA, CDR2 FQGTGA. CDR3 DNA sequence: TGTGCCAGCAGCTTAAACAGGGGGGTCCCAGATACGCAGTATTTT. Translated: CASSLNRGVPDTQYF.

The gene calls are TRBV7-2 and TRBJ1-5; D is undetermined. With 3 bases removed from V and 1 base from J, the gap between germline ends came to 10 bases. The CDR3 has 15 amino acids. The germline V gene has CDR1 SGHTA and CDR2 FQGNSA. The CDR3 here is CASSLSASSNQPQHF. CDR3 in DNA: TGTGCCAGCAGCTTGAGTGCTTCGAGCAATCAGCCCCAGCATTTT. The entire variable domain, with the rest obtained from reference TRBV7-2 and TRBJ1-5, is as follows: GAGVSQSPSNKVTEKGKDVELRCDPISGHTALYWYRQSLGQGLEFLIYFQGNSAPDKSGLPSDRFSAERTGGSVSTLTIQRTQQEDSAVYLCASSLSASSNQPQHFGDGTRLSIL.

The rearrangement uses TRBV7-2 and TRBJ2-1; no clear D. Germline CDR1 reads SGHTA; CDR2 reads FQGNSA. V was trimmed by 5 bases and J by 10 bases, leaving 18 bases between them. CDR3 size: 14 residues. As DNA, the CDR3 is TGTGCCAGCAGCCCCATGATGAGCGAATCCGAGCAGTTCTTC. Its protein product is CASSPMMSESEQFF. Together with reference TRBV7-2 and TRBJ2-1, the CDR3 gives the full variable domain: GAGVSQSPSNKVTEKGKDVELRCDPISGHTALYWYRQSLGQGLEFLIYFQGNSAPDKSGLPSDRFSAERTGGSVSTLTIQRTQQEDSAVYLCASSPMMSESEQFFGPGTRLTVL.

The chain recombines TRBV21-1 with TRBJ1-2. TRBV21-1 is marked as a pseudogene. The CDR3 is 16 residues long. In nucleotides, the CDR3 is TGTGCCAGCAGCAAAGTGTTCCCGTTGTGGGTCCAAGGCTACACCTTC. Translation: CASSKVFPLWVQGYTF.

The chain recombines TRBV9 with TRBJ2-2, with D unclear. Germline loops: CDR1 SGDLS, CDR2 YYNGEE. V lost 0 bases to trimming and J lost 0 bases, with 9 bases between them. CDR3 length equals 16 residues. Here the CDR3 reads CASSVVGTTNTGELFF. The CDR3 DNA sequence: TGTGCCAGCAGCGTAGTTGGCACAACGAACACCGGGGAGCTGTTTTTT.

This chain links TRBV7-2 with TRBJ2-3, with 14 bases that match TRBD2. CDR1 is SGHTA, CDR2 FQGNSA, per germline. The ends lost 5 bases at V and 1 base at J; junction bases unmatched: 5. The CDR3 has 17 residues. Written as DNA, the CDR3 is TGTGCCAGCAGCCCGGGACTAGCGGGAGTGGGCACAGATACGCAGTATTTT. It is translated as CASSPGLAGVGTDTQYF.

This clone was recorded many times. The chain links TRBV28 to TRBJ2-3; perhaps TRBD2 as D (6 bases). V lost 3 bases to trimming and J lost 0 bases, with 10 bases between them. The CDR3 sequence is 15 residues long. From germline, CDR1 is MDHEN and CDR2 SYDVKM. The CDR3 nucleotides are TGTGCCAGCAGTTTCGATGGGACTAGCACAGATACGCAGTATTTT. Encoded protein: CASSFDGTSTDTQYF.

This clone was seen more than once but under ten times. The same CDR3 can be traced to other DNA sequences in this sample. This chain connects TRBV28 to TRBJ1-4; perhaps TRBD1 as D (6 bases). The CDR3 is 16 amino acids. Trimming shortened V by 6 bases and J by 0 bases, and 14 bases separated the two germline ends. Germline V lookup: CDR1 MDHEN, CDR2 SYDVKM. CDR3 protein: CASSLLQGPTNEKLFF. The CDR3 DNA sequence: TGTGCCAGCAGCCTATTACAGGGCCCAACTAATGAAAAACTGTTTTTT.

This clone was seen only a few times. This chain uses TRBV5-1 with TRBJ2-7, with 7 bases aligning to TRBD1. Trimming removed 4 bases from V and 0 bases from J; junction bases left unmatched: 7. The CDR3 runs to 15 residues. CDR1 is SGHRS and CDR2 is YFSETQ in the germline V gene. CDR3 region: CASSETGLRSYEQYF. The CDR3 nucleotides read TGCGCCAGCAGCGAGACAGGGCTTCGCTCCTACGAGCAGTACTTC.

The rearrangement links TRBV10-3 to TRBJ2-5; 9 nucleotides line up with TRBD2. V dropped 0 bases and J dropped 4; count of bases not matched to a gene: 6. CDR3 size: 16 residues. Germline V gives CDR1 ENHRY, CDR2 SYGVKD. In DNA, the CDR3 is TGTGCCATCAGTGAGTCGTTAGCGGGAGTGGGAGAGACCCAGTACTTC. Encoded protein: CAISESLAGVGETQYF.

Here the CDR3 DNA reads TGTGCCAGCAGTTTAGCGGGAATATACAATGAGCAGTTCTTC. It translates to CASSLAGIYNEQFF. This rearrangement joins TRBV28 to TRBJ2-1; D perhaps matches TRBD2 (6 bases). Germline V CDR1 and CDR2: MDHEN, SYDVKM. Trimming shortened V by 2 bases and J by 4 bases, and 9 bases separated the two germline ends. CDR3 length: 14 amino acids.

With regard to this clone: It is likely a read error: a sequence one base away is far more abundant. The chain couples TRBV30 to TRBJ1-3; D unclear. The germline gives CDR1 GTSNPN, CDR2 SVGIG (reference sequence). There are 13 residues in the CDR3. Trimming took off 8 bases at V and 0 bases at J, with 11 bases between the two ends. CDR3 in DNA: TGTGCCAGGCACATATTCTCTGGAAACACCATATATTTT. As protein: CARHIFSGNTIYF.

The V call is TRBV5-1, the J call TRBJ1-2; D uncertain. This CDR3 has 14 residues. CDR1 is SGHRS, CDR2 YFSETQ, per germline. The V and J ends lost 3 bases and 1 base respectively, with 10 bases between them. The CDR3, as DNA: TGCGCCAGCAGCTCGGGTGCCAATAACTATGGCTACACCTTC. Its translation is CASSSGANNYGYTF.

CDR3 in DNA: TGTGCCAGCAGCCCCCAGCCACAGAACGAGCAGTACTTC. Translated, it gives CASSPQPQNEQYF. This chain joins TRBV7-6 and TRBJ2-7; D remains ambiguous. Trimming cost V 5 bases and J 5 bases, with 13 bases left between them. The CDR3 consists of 13 residues. From germline, CDR1 is SGHVS and CDR2 FNYEAQ. The complete variable domain, with remaining parts taken from reference TRBV7-6 and TRBJ2-7, reads GAGVSQSPRYKVTKRGQDVALRCDPISGHVSLYWYRQALGQGPEFLTYFNYEAQQDKSGLPNDRFSAERPEGSISTLTIQRTEQRDSAMYRCASSPQPQNEQYFGPGTRLTVT.

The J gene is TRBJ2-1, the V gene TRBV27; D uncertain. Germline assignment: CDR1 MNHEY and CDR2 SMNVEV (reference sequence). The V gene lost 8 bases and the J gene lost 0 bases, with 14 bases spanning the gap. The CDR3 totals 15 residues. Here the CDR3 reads CASAETAISYNEQFF. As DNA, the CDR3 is TGTGCCAGCGCCGAGACGGCGATCTCCTACAATGAGCAGTTCTTC.

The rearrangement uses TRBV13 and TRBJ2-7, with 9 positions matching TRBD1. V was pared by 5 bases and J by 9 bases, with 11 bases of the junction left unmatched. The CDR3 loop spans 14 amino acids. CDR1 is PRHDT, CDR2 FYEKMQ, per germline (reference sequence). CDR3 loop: CASSPRTGEVVQYF. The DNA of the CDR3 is TGTGCCAGCAGCCCGCGGACAGGGGAAGTGGTGCAGTACTTC.

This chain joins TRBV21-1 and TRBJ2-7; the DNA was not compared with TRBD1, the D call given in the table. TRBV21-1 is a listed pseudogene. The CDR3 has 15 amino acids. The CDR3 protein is CASKHGQPFFWEQYF. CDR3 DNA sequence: TGTGCCAGCAAACACGGACAGCCTTTTTTTTGGGAGCAGTACTTC.

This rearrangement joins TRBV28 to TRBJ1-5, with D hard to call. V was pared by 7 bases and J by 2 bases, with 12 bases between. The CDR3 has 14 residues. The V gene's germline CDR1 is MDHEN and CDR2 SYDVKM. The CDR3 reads CASNHRWGNQPQHF. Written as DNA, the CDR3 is TGTGCCAGCAACCATCGATGGGGCAATCAGCCCCAGCATTTT.

CDR3 sequence: CASSKVGGSTYEQYF. For the CDR3, the DNA is TGTGCCAGCAGCAAAGTGGGGGGTTCGACCTACGAGCAGTACTTC. This rearrangement joins TRBV21-1 to TRBJ2-7; the table's D call TRBD2 went unverified against the DNA. TRBV21-1 is a pseudogene. The CDR3 spans 15 residues.

CDR3 amino acids: CASSMLWTSGKYEQYF. The CDR3 nucleotides read TGTGCCAGTAGTATGCTCTGGACTAGCGGAAAATACGAGCAGTACTTC. The J gene is TRBJ2-7, the V gene TRBV19, with 10 bases that match TRBD2. From germline, CDR1 is LNHDA and CDR2 SQIVND (reference sequence). The CDR3 totals 16 residues. V lost 3 bases and J lost 4; bases outside the gene matches: 9.

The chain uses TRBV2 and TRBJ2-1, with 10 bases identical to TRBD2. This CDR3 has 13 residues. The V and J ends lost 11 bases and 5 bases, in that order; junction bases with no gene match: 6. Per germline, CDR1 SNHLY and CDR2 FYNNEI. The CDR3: CADGLAENNEQFF. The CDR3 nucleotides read TGTGCCGACGGACTAGCGGAAAACAATGAGCAGTTCTTC.

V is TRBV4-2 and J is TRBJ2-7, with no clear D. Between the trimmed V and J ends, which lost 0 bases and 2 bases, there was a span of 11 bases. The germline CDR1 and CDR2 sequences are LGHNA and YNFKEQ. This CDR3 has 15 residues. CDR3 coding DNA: TGTGCCAGCAGCCAAGAGTCCGACGGTGCCTACGAGCAGTACTTC. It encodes CASSQESDGAYEQYF.